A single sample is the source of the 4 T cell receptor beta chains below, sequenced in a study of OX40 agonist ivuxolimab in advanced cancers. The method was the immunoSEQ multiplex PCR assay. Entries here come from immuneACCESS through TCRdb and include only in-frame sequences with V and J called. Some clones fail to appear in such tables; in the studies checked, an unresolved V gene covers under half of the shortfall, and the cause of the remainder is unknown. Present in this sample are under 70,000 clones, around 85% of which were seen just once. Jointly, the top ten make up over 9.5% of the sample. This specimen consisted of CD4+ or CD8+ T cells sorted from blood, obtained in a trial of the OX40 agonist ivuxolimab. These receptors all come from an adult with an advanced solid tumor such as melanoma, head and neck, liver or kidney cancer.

The CDR3 reads CATSSGVGTEAFF. CDR3 nucleotide sequence: TGTGCCACCAGTTCCGGGGTGGGCACTGAAGCTTTCTTT. The gene calls are TRBV15 and TRBJ1-1; no clear D gene. CDR1 and CDR2 (germline): LNHNV, YYDKDF (reference sequence). Trimming removed 6 bases from V and 4 bases from J, with 12 bases in between. This CDR3 is built from 13 residues.

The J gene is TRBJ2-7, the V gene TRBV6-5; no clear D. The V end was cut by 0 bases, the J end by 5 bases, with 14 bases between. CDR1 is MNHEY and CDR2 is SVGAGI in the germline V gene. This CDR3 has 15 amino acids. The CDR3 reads CASSYSTGRWDEQYF. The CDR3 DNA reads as TGTGCCAGCAGTTACTCGACGGGTCGGTGGGACGAGCAGTACTTC.

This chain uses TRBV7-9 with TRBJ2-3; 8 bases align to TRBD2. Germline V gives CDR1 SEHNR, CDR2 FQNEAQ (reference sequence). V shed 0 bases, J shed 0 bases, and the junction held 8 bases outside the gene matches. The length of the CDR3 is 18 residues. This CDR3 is CASSLAHYAGGSTDTQYF. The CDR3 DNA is TGTGCCAGCAGCTTAGCCCACTACGCGGGGGGAAGCACAGATACGCAGTATTTT.

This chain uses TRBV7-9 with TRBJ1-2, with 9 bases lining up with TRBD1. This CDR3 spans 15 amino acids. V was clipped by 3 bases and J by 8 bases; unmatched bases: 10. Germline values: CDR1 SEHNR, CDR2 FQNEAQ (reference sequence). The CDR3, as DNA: TGTGCCAGCAGCTTGGGACAGGGCGGTGCGGTGGGCTACACCTTC. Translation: CASSLGQGGAVGYTF.